The TCR beta chain described here comes from a study of early T cells in non-severe SARS-CoV-2 infection. Study findings and constraints: VDJdb matching, biased toward anti-spike CD8 responses, missed private and CD4 specificities.

TCRdb re-analysed the 5' RACE reads in MiXCR, keeping a single row per CDR3 protein. The sample has 65,000 to 85,000 distinct CDR3 sequences; roughly 16% are singletons. Unmatched junction bases numbered 2, after V lost 0 bases and J lost 5 bases. The CDR3 contains 15 residues. The germline gives CDR1 SGHRS, CDR2 YFSETQ. This clonotype was counted a few times. Its target is unknown. This chain uses TRBV5-1 with TRBJ1-6; 7 bases agree with TRBD1. The sequencing input was whole blood. The source of this sequence is an adult who was a healthcare worker with PCR-confirmed SARS-CoV-2 infection or an uninfected control (not recorded which). The CDR3 nucleotides are TGCGCCAGCAGCTTGGATGGGACAGATAATTCACCCCTCCACTTT. This sequence encodes CASSLDGTDNSPLHF.